There are a few counts of the clone carrying this T cell receptor beta chain. Deletions cut 3 bases from V and 7 bases from J, with 13 bases between. CDR3 length equals 13 residues. The source of the sample is a study of T cells in Graves' hyperthyroidism and ophthalmopathy. TCR beta CDR3 regions were amplified from RNA. The TCR CDR3 was amplified in a first-round RT-PCR using the HTBI primer set. TCRdb analysed the multiplex PCR reads with MiXCR anew, one entry per CDR3 protein. This sample has over 700,000 distinct CDR3 sequences, with 35% found just once. The sample consisted of blood. This rearrangement joins TRBV12-3 or TRBV12-4 to TRBJ2-7; unclear D gene. The receptor comes from a woman in her 40s with Graves' hyperthyroidism. In DNA form, the CDR3 reads TGTGCCAGCAGTTTTAGACCACTCAGGGAGCAGTACTTC. This translates into CASSFRPLREQYF.